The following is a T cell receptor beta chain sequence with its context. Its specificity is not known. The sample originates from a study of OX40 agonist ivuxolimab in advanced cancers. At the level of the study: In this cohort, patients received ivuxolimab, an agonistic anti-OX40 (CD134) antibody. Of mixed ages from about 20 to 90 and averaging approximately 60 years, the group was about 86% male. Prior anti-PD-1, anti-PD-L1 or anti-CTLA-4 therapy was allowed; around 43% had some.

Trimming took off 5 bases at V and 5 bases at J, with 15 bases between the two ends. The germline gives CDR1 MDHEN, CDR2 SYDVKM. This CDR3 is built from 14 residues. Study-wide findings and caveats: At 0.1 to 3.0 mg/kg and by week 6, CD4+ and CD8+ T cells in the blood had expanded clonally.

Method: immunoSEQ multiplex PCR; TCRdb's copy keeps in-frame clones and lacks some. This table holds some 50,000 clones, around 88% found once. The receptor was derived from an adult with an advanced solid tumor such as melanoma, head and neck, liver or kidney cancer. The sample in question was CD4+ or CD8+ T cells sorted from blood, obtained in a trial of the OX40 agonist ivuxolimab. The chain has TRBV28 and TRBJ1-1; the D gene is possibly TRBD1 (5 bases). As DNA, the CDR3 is TGTGCCAGCAGTACAATCGACAGCGGAACTGAAGCTTTCTTT. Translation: CASSTIDSGTEAFF.